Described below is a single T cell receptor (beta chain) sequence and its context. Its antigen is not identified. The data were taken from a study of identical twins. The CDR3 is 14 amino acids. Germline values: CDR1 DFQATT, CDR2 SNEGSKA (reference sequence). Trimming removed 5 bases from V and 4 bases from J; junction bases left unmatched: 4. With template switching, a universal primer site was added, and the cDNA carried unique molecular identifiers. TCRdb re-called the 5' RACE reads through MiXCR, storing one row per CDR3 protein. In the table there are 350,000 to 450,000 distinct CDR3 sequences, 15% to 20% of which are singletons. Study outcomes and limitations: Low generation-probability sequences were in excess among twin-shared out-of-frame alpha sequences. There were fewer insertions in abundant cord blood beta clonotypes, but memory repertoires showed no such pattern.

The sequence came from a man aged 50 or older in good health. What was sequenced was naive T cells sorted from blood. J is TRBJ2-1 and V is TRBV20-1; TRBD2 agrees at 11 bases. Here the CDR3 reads CSAALAGGYNEQFF. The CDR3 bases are TGCAGTGCTGCCCTAGCGGGGGGTTACAATGAGCAGTTCTTC.